The 14 T cell receptor beta chains below come from one sample, sequenced in a study of shared clonotypes between healthy human individuals. The assay was immunoSEQ multiplex PCR, and TCRdb's table has in-frame clones only and misses some. The sample includes some 1,900,000 clones, less than 95% of them seen just once. Naive CD8 isolation took CD45RO-negative cells positively selected for CCR7 and excluded terminally differentiated effector memory CD45RA+ cells. The sample taken for sequencing was naive CD8+ T cells sorted from blood. Source of these receptors: a man between 18 and 35 years old in good health.

The J gene is TRBJ2-7, the V gene TRBV27, with 10 bases matching TRBD2. The trim removed 4 bases at V and 6 bases at J, leaving 3 bases unmatched. CDR3 length equals 13 residues. CDR1 MNHEY and CDR2 SMNVEV come from the germline V gene (reference sequence). CDR3 in amino acids: CASSYSGGGEQYF. CDR3 nucleotide sequence: TGTGCCAGCAGTTACAGCGGGGGGGGCGAGCAGTACTTC.

CDR3 in DNA: TGTGCCAGCAGCTTAATAGGGGGCGAGCAGTACTTC. Translating it yields CASSLIGGEQYF. The chain uses TRBV7-6 and TRBJ2-7; tentatively, D is TRBD1 (6 bases). The germline V gene has CDR1 SGHVS and CDR2 FNYEAQ. The CDR3 extends over 12 amino acids. V was trimmed by 2 bases and J by 6 bases, leaving 8 bases between them. The full variable domain, its missing parts supplied by reference TRBV7-6 and TRBJ2-7, is GAGVSQSPRYKVTKRGQDVALRCDPISGHVSLYWYRQALGQGPEFLTYFNYEAQQDKSGLPNDRFSAERPEGSISTLTIQRTEQRDSAMYRCASSLIGGEQYFGPGTRLTVT.

The chain couples TRBV6-5 to TRBJ1-2; D possibly corresponds to TRBD1 (6 bases). V was trimmed by 3 bases and J by 5 bases, leaving 10 bases between them. The CDR3 covers 13 residues. From germline, CDR1 is MNHEY and CDR2 SVGAGI. CDR3 sequence reads: CASSYTTGYGYTF. The DNA of the CDR3 is TGTGCCAGCAGTTATACCACAGGGTATGGCTACACCTTC.

The chain uses TRBV5-6 and TRBJ2-6; 11 bases match TRBD1. The germline V gene has CDR1 SGHDT and CDR2 YYEEEE. The CDR3 runs to 17 residues. J was trimmed by 0 bases and V by 4 bases; bases with no gene match: 3. Written as DNA, the CDR3 is TGTGCCAGCAGCGGACAGGGGGCACTCTCTGGGGCCAACGTCCTGACTTTC. Protein product: CASSGQGALSGANVLTF. Drawing the rest from reference TRBV5-6 and TRBJ2-6, the complete variable domain is DAGVTQSPTHLIKTRGQQVTLRCSPKSGHDTVSWYQQALGQGPQFIFQYYEEEERQRGNFPDRFSGHQFPNYSSELNVNALLLGDSALYLCASSGQGALSGANVLTFGAGSRLTVL.

The rearrangement uses TRBV14 and TRBJ2-5; maybe TRBD2 (5 bases). The germline V gene encodes CDR1 SGHDN and CDR2 FVKESK. This CDR3 has 16 residues. The V gene lost 0 bases and the J gene lost 3 bases, with 14 bases spanning the gap. Written as DNA, the CDR3 is TGTGCCAGCAGCCAAGATAGGCCCCTGAGGGAAGAGACCCAGTACTTC. Translated: CASSQDRPLREETQYF.

The chain recombines TRBV7-9 with TRBJ1-3; D ambiguous. The CDR3 contains 15 residues. Germline CDR1 reads SEHNR; CDR2 reads FQNEAQ (reference sequence). V was shortened by 7 bases and J by 4 bases, with 17 bases between the two germline ends. For the CDR3, the DNA is TGTGCCAGCACCTCGACGGAGACCGGCGGAAACACCATATATTTT. It yields the protein CASTSTETGGNTIYF.

The V call is TRBV4-1, the J call TRBJ1-1; 7 bases line up with TRBD1. There are 13 residues in the CDR3. V lost 3 bases, J lost 8 bases, and 6 bases stayed unmatched. Germline V gene lookup returns CDR1 MGHRA and CDR2 YSYEKL. CDR3 DNA sequence: TGCGCCAGCAGCCACCCGGGGACAGTCGAAGCTTTCTTT. It encodes CASSHPGTVEAFF.

Remarks on this clone: This same CDR3 is encoded by further DNA sequences in the sample. The V gene is TRBV2, the J gene TRBJ1-2, with 10 nucleotides matching TRBD1. Trimming removed 8 bases from V and 2 bases from J; junction bases left unmatched: 2. Germline CDR1 reads SNHLY; CDR2 reads FYNNEI. The CDR3 spans 13 residues. CDR3 amino acids: CASRDRGNYGYTF. Here the CDR3 DNA reads TGTGCCAGCCGGGACAGGGGCAACTATGGCTACACCTTC. Full variable domain (rest looked up from reference TRBV2 and TRBJ1-2): EPEVTQTPSHQVTQMGQEVILRCVPISNHLYFYWYRQILGQKVEFLVSFYNNEISEKSEIFDDQFSVERPDGSNFTLKIRSTKLEDSAMYFCASRDRGNYGYTFGSGTRLTVV.

This sequence joins TRBV5-4 and TRBJ2-7, with no clear D. CDR1 and CDR2 (germline): SGHNT, YYREEE (reference sequence). CDR3 length: 14 residues. Between the trimmed V and J ends, which lost 0 bases and 0 bases, there was a span of 7 bases. The CDR3 is CASSLGGISYEQYF. The CDR3 region has the DNA TGTGCCAGCAGCTTGGGTGGGATCTCCTACGAGCAGTACTTC.

The rearrangement joins TRBV19 to TRBJ1-5, with D possibly TRBD1 on 6 matching bases. CDR3 length: 17 residues. V was shortened by 5 bases and J by 0 bases, with 17 bases between the two germline ends. From germline, CDR1 is LNHDA and CDR2 SQIVND (reference sequence). This CDR3 reads CASSWLDSKYSNQPQHF. DNA of the CDR3: TGTGCCAGTAGTTGGCTGGACAGTAAATATAGCAATCAGCCCCAGCATTTT.

The chain uses TRBV15 and TRBJ2-3; TRBD1 or TRBD2 may be the D gene (5 bases each). The CDR3 contains 17 residues. The germline V gene encodes CDR1 LNHNV and CDR2 YYDKDF (reference sequence). The V end was cut by 4 bases, the J end by 10 bases, with 27 bases between. In DNA, the CDR3 is TGTGCCACCAGCACCCCTGTCTTGGGGGAAGCAGTTGGTGCGCAGTATTTT. Its translation is CATSTPVLGEAVGAQYF.

V is TRBV25-1 and J is TRBJ1-2; D not resolved. V gave up 1 base and J gave up 0 bases, with 6 bases separating them. Germline V gene data show CDR1 as MGHDK and CDR2 as SYGVNS. This CDR3 contains 14 residues. The CDR3 DNA reads as TGTGCCAGCAGTGAATTTGAGACTAACTATGGCTACACCTTC. It encodes CASSEFETNYGYTF.

The CDR3 coding sequence is TGTGCCAGTAGTCCGCTGGTAGGAGCGGGGCCTATTATCGAGCAGTACTTC. Its translation is CASSPLVGAGPIIEQYF. This chain uses TRBV19 with TRBJ2-7; TRBD2 agrees at 7 bases. The junction had 19 bases not matched to a gene; V was cut back by 5 bases and J by 6 bases. The CDR3 spans 17 residues. Germline CDR1 and CDR2: LNHDA and SQIVND (reference sequence).

This chain connects TRBV5-1 to TRBJ1-1; D is unclear. The CDR3 is made up of 12 amino acids. V was pared by 5 bases and J by 3 bases, with 8 bases between. CDR1 is SGHRS and CDR2 is YFSETQ in the germline V gene. The CDR3 DNA reads TGCGCCAGCAGGCTCGGCGACACTGAAGCTTTCTTT. This gives the protein CASRLGDTEAFF.